These 30 T cell receptor beta chains share one sample of origin, sequenced in a study of shared clonotypes between healthy human individuals (dated by TCRdb to between 2020 and 2021). Libraries were made using the immunoSEQ multiplex PCR assay. TCRdb obtained this table from immuneACCESS and retained in-frame rearrangements with V and J assigned. These tables miss some clones; where compared with another copy, unresolved V genes account for less than half of the shortfall, and the remainder is unexplained. In all, the sample holds more than 2 million clones, and 85% to 95% of those were seen once. Clones ranked in the top ten supply around 1.8% of the sample. CD8 naive samples were obtained by positive selection for CCR7 among CD45RO-negative cells, yielding a CD45RA+CCR7+ population from which TemRA cells were excluded. The specimen was naive CD8+ T cells from PBMCs. The label giving this sample's cell subset or site can be read as: CD45RA+CCR7+. The receptor set was obtained from a man younger than 30 in good health. Some clones in this sample may be carry-over from other donors' samples.

In regard to this clone: Relative to the germline gene, one junction end is altered; a read error may explain this. The J gene is TRBJ1-5, the V gene TRBV10-3; maybe TRBD1 (6 bases). The germline gives CDR1 ENHRY, CDR2 SYGVKD. This CDR3 is 17 amino acids long. CDR3 nucleotide sequence: TGTGCCATCAGTCAGTCCTCCCAGGACAGACTCAATCAGCCCCAGCATTTT. Its protein product is CAISQSSQDRLNQPQHF.

The chain recombines TRBV9 with TRBJ2-3; tentative D call: TRBD2 (7 bases). Germline CDR1 is SGDLS and CDR2 is YYNGEE. V lost 4 bases, J lost 1 base, and 19 bases lay in between. The CDR3 is 17 residues long. The CDR3: CASSPHGGARGTDTQYF. CDR3 in DNA: TGTGCCAGCAGCCCGCATGGGGGGGCGCGGGGCACAGATACGCAGTATTTT.

This rearrangement joins TRBV7-9 to TRBJ2-7, with D perhaps being TRBD1 or TRBD2 (5 bases each). CDR1 and CDR2 (germline): SEHNR, FQNEAQ (reference sequence). CDR3 length equals 14 residues. V dropped 5 bases and J dropped 6 bases, with 17 bases sitting between them. The CDR3 sequence is CASSPPGTFVEQYF. The CDR3 DNA reads TGTGCCAGCAGCCCTCCCGGGACCTTTGTCGAGCAGTACTTC.

As concerns this clone: Within the sample, other DNA sequences also encode this same CDR3. The V gene is TRBV10-3, the J gene TRBJ2-7, with 7 positions matching TRBD2. V dropped 6 bases and J dropped 1; count of bases not matched to a gene: 3. The CDR3 extends over 13 amino acids. The germline CDR1 and CDR2 sequences are ENHRY and SYGVKD. CDR3 DNA sequence: TGTGCCATCAGGGGGCGGGAGTCCTACGAGCAGTACTTC. It encodes CAIRGRESYEQYF.

The chain employs TRBV10-3 and TRBJ2-5, with D uncertain. The V end was cut by 2 bases, the J end by 2 bases, with 9 bases between. This CDR3 has 14 residues. Germline-derived CDR1 and CDR2 are ENHRY and SYGVKD. In DNA form, the CDR3 reads TGTGCCATCAGTGAGGAGAGGTTTCAAGAGACCCAGTACTTC. It specifies CAISEERFQETQYF.

This clone was found a few times. This specimen includes other DNA sequences encoding the same CDR3. The rearrangement links TRBV27 to TRBJ2-7; D is ambiguous. The CDR3 length is 11 residues. V was trimmed by 5 bases and J by 3 bases, leaving 5 bases between them. Germline CDR1 MNHEY, CDR2 SMNVEV (reference sequence). The CDR3 DNA follows: TGTGCCAGCAGTCCGTTCTACGAGCAGTACTTC. Protein sequence: CASSPFYEQYF.

This clone was seen a handful of times. V is TRBV19 and J is TRBJ1-2; D not certain. The V gene lost 4 bases and the J gene lost 4 bases, with 10 bases spanning the gap. Germline values: CDR1 LNHDA, CDR2 SQIVND (reference sequence). The CDR3 totals 13 residues. CDR3 coding DNA: TGTGCCAGTAGTACCTCGGACCGCTATGGCTACACCTTC. It encodes CASSTSDRYGYTF.

V is TRBV2 and J is TRBJ2-7; 14 positions match TRBD2. Per the germline V gene, CDR1 is SNHLY and CDR2 is FYNNEI. The V and J ends lost 3 bases and 2 bases, in that order; junction bases with no gene match: 6. The CDR3 consists of 17 residues. The CDR3 nucleotides read TGTGCCAGCAGTGACCCGGGACTAGCGGGAGCCCCCTACGAGCAGTACTTC. The encoded protein is CASSDPGLAGAPYEQYF.

The chain uses TRBV19 and TRBJ1-1, with D possibly matching TRBD1 (5 bases). Trimming left V 5 bases short and J 6 bases short, with 25 bases between. The CDR3 has 17 amino acids. The germline V gene encodes CDR1 LNHDA and CDR2 SQIVND (reference sequence). CDR3 DNA: TGTGCCAGTAGTGCCCTCCCGACGAGGGGCGAGGGTGCTGAAGCTTTCTTT. It encodes CASSALPTRGEGAEAFF.

CDR3 nucleotides: TGTGCCAGCAGCTTCTACAGGGGTGCGGGGGCCAACGTCCTGACTTTC. Translation gives CASSFYRGAGANVLTF. The chain is built from TRBV11-2 and TRBJ2-6; 7 bases match TRBD1. The CDR3 totals 16 residues. The ends lost 3 bases at V and 4 bases at J; junction bases unmatched: 6. The germline gives CDR1 SGHAT, CDR2 FQNNGV.

V gene TRBV9 combines with J gene TRBJ2-5; no clear D. The ends were cut back, 1 base at V and 7 bases at J, with 8 bases in the middle. Germline assignment: CDR1 SGDLS and CDR2 YYNGEE. This CDR3 is 12 amino acids long. The CDR3 nucleotides are TGTGCCAGCAGCGTAACAGTGGGGACCCAGTACTTC. It translates to CASSVTVGTQYF.

V gene TRBV5-6 combines with J gene TRBJ2-1, with TRBD2 as a possible D gene (6 bases). CDR1 is SGHDT and CDR2 is YYEEEE in the germline V gene. The CDR3 spans 15 residues. V was pared by 4 bases and J by 0 bases, with 11 bases between. CDR3 protein: CASSQDYPSYNEQFF. CDR3 coding DNA: TGTGCCAGCAGCCAGGACTACCCCTCCTACAATGAGCAGTTCTTC.

The chain joins TRBV7-8 to TRBJ2-2; D is possibly TRBD1 (5 bases). The CDR3 is 17 amino acids. V lost 4 bases and J 4 bases, leaving 19 bases between the germline ends. Germline V CDR1 and CDR2: SGHVS, FQNEAQ. CDR3: CASSYLVRVGATGELFF. The CDR3 DNA reads TGTGCCAGCAGCTACTTGGTCAGGGTCGGAGCCACCGGGGAGCTGTTTTTT.

The rearrangement links TRBV30 to TRBJ2-1; 9 nucleotides align to TRBD2. The CDR3 runs to 17 residues. Looked up from germline, CDR1 is GTSNPN and CDR2 is SVGIG (reference sequence). V gave up 5 bases and J gave up 4 bases; unmatched junction bases: 15. CDR3 DNA sequence: TGTGCCTGGGCCGACCTAGCGGGAATCTCGCCATACAATGAGCAGTTCTTC. Protein sequence: CAWADLAGISPYNEQFF.

The chain combines TRBV4-1 with TRBJ2-2; D unresolved. Trimming removed 0 bases from V and 6 bases from J, with 14 bases in between. Germline lookup yields CDR1 MGHRA and CDR2 YSYEKL. The CDR3 runs 16 residues. The CDR3 is CASSQDPGLFAGELFF. DNA of the CDR3: TGCGCCAGCAGCCAAGATCCCGGGTTATTTGCCGGGGAGCTGTTTTTT.

The J gene is TRBJ1-2, the V gene TRBV19; D perhaps matches TRBD1 (6 bases). The V gene lost 8 bases and the J gene lost 4 bases, with 14 bases spanning the gap. Germline assignment: CDR1 LNHDA and CDR2 SQIVND (reference sequence). The CDR3 spans 13 residues. The CDR3, as DNA: TGTGCCAGTGACAGCCGGGGGCTCTATGGCTACACCTTC. This encodes CASDSRGLYGYTF.

The J gene is TRBJ2-5, the V gene TRBV6-6, with D tentatively TRBD2 (5 bases). Germline values: CDR1 MNHNY, CDR2 SVGAGI (reference sequence). Trimming took off 3 bases at V and 4 bases at J, with 15 bases between the two ends. The CDR3 has 15 amino acids. As DNA, the CDR3 is TGTGCCAGCAGTTATTTCGACGGGGATGTAGAGACCCAGTACTTC. Translating it yields CASSYFDGDVETQYF.

The chain has TRBV5-6 and TRBJ2-2, with 7 bases lining up with TRBD2. Per the germline V gene, CDR1 is SGHDT and CDR2 is YYEEEE. This CDR3 is built from 14 residues. V shed 1 base, J shed 6 bases, and the junction held 3 bases outside the gene matches. CDR3 residues: CASSLSLAPGELFF. The CDR3 DNA reads TGTGCCAGCAGCTTGTCACTAGCGCCCGGGGAGCTGTTTTTT.

This clone appeared a single time. This chain links TRBV29-1 with TRBJ2-5; 10 nucleotides agree with TRBD1. Trimming took 0 bases from V and 1 from J; bases not matched to a gene: 5. The germline V gene has CDR1 SQVTM and CDR2 ANQGSEA. CDR3 length: 16 amino acids. CDR3 loop: CSVEDRDRGLQETQYF. For the CDR3, the DNA is TGCAGCGTTGAAGATCGGGACAGGGGCCTCCAAGAGACCCAGTACTTC.

On this clone: The sample carries other DNA sequences with the same CDR3. The chain uses TRBV7-8 and TRBJ2-3, with no clear D. Trimming stripped 3 bases from V and 6 bases from J, with 4 bases between. This CDR3 has 11 amino acids. Germline V gives CDR1 SGHVS, CDR2 FQNEAQ. Written as DNA, the CDR3 is TGTGCCAGCAGCTTTGGGGATACGCAGTATTTT. It encodes CASSFGDTQYF. The complete variable domain, with remaining parts taken from reference TRBV7-8 and TRBJ2-3, reads GAGVSQSPRYKVAKRGQDVALRCDPISGHVSLFWYQQALGQGPEFLTYFQNEAQLDKSGLPSDRFFAERPEGSVSTLKIQRTQQEDSAVYLCASSFGDTQYFGPGTRLTVL.

The V call is TRBV14, the J call TRBJ1-2; TRBD1 matches at 10 bases. The CDR3 runs 15 residues. V lost 4 bases, J lost 5 bases, and 7 bases stayed unmatched. From germline, CDR1 is SGHDN and CDR2 FVKESK. The CDR3 protein is CASSRRDRGGYGYTF. The CDR3 DNA sequence: TGTGCCAGCAGCCGCCGGGACAGGGGAGGGTATGGCTACACCTTC.

V is TRBV19 and J is TRBJ2-2, with 11 bases fitting TRBD2. CDR3 length equals 16 residues. Germline values: CDR1 LNHDA, CDR2 SQIVND (reference sequence). Trimming at V came to 6 bases and at J to 5 bases, leaving 8 bases not matched to a gene. Here the CDR3 DNA reads TGTGCCAGTAGCACACTAGCGGGAGTAAGGACCGGGGAGCTGTTTTTT. This gives the protein CASSTLAGVRTGELFF.

This chain uses TRBV9 with TRBJ2-4; D unclear. Deletions cut 0 bases from V and 5 bases from J, with 6 bases between. The CDR3 sequence is 13 residues long. Germline V lookup: CDR1 SGDLS, CDR2 YYNGEE. CDR3 in amino acids: CASSVDLENIQYF. DNA of the CDR3: TGTGCCAGCAGCGTAGATTTGGAAAACATTCAGTACTTC. Variable domain in full (rest from reference TRBV9 and TRBJ2-4): DSGVTQTPKHLITATGQRVTLRCSPRSGDLSVYWYQQSLDQGLQFLIQYYNGEERAKGNILERFSAQQFPDLHSELNLSSLELGDSALYFCASSVDLENIQYFGAGTRLSVL.

As regards this clone: This sample also contains other DNA sequences that code for the same CDR3. The chain employs TRBV13 and TRBJ2-7, with D possibly TRBD2 on 5 matching bases. This CDR3 has 14 amino acids. V lost 0 bases and J lost 3, with 9 bases in between. Germline lookup yields CDR1 PRHDT and CDR2 FYEKMQ (reference sequence). DNA of the CDR3: TGTGCCAGCAGCTTAGGCGGAGGAAGCTACGAGCAGTACTTC. This sequence encodes CASSLGGGSYEQYF. The full variable domain, its missing parts supplied by reference TRBV13 and TRBJ2-7, is AAGVIQSPRHLIKEKRETATLKCYPIPRHDTVYWYQQGPGQDPQFLISFYEKMQSDKGSIPDRFSAQQFSDYHSELNMSSLELGDSALYFCASSLGGGSYEQYFGPGTRLTVT.

The CDR3 DNA sequence: TGTGCCATCAGGGGGACAGGTATGAACACTGAAGCTTTCTTT. Its translation is CAIRGTGMNTEAFF. The chain is built from TRBV10-3 and TRBJ1-1; 8 nucleotides agree with TRBD1. This CDR3 contains 14 residues. CDR1 ENHRY and CDR2 SYGVKD come from the germline V gene. V dropped 6 bases and J dropped 0; count of bases not matched to a gene: 3.

This chain connects TRBV28 to TRBJ2-1, with TRBD1 matching over 7 bases. The CDR3 has 15 amino acids. CDR1 and CDR2 from the germline V gene are MDHEN and SYDVKM. The junction had 13 bases not matched to a gene; V was cut back by 6 bases and J by 8 bases. The CDR3 protein is CASSPISLTGDEQFF. CDR3 in DNA: TGTGCCAGCAGCCCCATCTCCTTAACAGGGGATGAGCAGTTCTTC.

V gene TRBV11-2 combines with J gene TRBJ2-7; 10 nucleotides align to TRBD2. CDR1 and CDR2 from the germline V gene are SGHAT and FQNNGV. Trimming cost V 0 bases and J 3 bases; bases outside gene matches: 5. This CDR3 contains 16 residues. In nucleotides, the CDR3 is TGTGCCAGCAGCTTAGATGGACTAGCGGATATCTACGAGCAGTACTTC. Its protein product is CASSLDGLADIYEQYF.

The chain is built from TRBV7-9 and TRBJ2-6; possible D gene TRBD1, 5 bases. This CDR3 comprises 16 residues. Trimming left V 3 bases short and J 0 bases short, with 9 bases between. Germline V gene data show CDR1 as SEHNR and CDR2 as FQNEAQ (reference sequence). The CDR3 region is CASSLPGSSGANVLTF. CDR3 in DNA: TGTGCCAGCAGCTTGCCAGGGTCCTCTGGGGCCAACGTCCTGACTTTC.

About this clone itself: The identical CDR3 is also encoded by other nucleotide sequences in the sample. This chain joins TRBV6-5 and TRBJ2-7; no clear D. The germline CDR1 and CDR2 sequences are MNHEY and SVGAGI. CDR3 length: 14 residues. V was trimmed by 0 bases and J by 4 bases, leaving 10 bases between them. The CDR3 sequence: CASSYSGSGYEQYF. The CDR3 nucleotides are TGTGCCAGCAGTTACTCGGGGTCTGGTTACGAGCAGTACTTC.

Concerning this clone itself: Other DNA sequences within the sample encode an identical CDR3. This chain links TRBV15 with TRBJ2-3; D is perhaps TRBD1 (5 bases). Trimming pared 0 bases from V and 4 bases from J, leaving 5 bases between. The CDR3 is 13 residues long. Per the germline V gene, CDR1 is LNHNV and CDR2 is YYDKDF (reference sequence). The CDR3 nucleotides read TGTGCCACCAGCAGAGAAGGGGCAGATACGCAGTATTTT. This translates into CATSREGADTQYF.